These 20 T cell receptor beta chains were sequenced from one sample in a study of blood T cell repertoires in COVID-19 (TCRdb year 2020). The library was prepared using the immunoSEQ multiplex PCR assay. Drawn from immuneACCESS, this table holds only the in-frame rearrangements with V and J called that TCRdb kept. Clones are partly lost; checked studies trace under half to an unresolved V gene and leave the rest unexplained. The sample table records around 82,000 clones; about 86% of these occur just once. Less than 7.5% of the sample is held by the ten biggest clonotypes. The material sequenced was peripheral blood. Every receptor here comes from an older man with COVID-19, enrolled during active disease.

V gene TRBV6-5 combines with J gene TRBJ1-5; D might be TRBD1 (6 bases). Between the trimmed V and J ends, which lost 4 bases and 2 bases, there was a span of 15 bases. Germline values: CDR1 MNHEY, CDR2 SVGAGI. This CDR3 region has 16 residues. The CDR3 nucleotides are TGTGCCAGCAGTTCACTAGAAGCAGGGGGCAATCAGCCCCAGCATTTT. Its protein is CASSSLEAGGNQPQHF.

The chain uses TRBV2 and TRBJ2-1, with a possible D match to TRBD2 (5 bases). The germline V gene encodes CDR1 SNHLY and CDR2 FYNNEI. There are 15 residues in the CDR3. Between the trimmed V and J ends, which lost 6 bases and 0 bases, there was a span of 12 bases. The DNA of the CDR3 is TGTGCCAGCAGCAAAGCGGTGACCTCCTACAATGAGCAGTTCTTC. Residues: CASSKAVTSYNEQFF. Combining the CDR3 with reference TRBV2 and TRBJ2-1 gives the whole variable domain EPEVTQTPSHQVTQMGQEVILRCVPISNHLYFYWYRQILGQKVEFLVSFYNNEISEKSEIFDDQFSVERPDGSNFTLKIRSTKLEDSAMYFCASSKAVTSYNEQFFGPGTRLTVL.

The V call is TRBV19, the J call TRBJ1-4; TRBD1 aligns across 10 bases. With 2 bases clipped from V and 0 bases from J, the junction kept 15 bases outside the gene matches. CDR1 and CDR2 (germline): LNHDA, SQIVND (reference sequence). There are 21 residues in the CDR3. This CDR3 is CASSIQLGGQGRVATNEKLFF. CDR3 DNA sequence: TGTGCCAGTAGTATACAATTGGGGGGACAGGGGAGGGTCGCAACTAATGAAAAACTGTTTTTT.

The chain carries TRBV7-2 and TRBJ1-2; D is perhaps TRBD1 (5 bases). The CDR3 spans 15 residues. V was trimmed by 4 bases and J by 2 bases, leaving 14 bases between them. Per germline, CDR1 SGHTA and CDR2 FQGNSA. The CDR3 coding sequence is TGTGCCAGCAGCTCTAGGCGGGGCCTGAACTATGGCTACACCTTC. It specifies CASSSRRGLNYGYTF.

In DNA, the CDR3 is TGTGCCAGCAGCGCCCGGAACAGGGAATACGAGCAGTACTTC. Its translation is CASSARNREYEQYF. This chain links TRBV3-1 (or the pseudogene TRBV3-2) with TRBJ2-7; maybe TRBD1 (6 bases). This CDR3 spans 14 amino acids. V dropped 5 bases and J dropped 4 bases, with 15 bases sitting between them. Germline-derived CDR1 and CDR2 are LGHDT and YNNKEL (reference sequence).

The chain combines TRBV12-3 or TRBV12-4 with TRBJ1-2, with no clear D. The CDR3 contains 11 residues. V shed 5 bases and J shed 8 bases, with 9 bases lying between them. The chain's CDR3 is CASSRAGGYTF. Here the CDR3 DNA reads TGTGCCAGCAGTCGCGCGGGCGGCTACACCTTC.

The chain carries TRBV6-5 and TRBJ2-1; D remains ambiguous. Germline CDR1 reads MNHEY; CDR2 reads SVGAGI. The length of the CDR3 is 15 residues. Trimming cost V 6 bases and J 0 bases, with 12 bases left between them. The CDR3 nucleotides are TGTGCCAGCAGACCCAGGATCTCCTCCTACAATGAGCAGTTCTTC. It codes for CASRPRISSYNEQFF.

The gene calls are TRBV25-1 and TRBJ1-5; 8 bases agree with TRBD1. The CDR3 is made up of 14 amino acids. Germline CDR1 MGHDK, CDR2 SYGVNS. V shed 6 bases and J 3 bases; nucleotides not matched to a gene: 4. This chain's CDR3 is CASRGTGLNQPQHF. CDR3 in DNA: TGTGCCAGCAGAGGGACAGGACTCAATCAGCCCCAGCATTTT. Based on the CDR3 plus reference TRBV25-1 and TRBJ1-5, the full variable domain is EADIYQTPRYLVIGTGKKITLECSQTMGHDKMYWYQQDPGMELHLIHYSYGVNSTEKGDLSSESTVSRIRTEHFPLTLESARPSHTSQYLCASRGTGLNQPQHFGDGTRLSIL.

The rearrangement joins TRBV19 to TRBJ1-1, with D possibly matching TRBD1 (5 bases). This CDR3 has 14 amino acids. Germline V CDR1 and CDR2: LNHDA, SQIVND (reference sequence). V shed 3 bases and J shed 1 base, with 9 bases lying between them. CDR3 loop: CASSIGRENTEAFF. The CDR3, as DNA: TGTGCCAGTAGTATTGGCAGGGAGAACACTGAAGCTTTCTTT.

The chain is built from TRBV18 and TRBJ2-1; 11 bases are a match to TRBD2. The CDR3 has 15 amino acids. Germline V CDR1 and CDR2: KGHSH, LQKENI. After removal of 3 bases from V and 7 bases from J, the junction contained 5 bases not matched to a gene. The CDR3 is CASSPVAGGPNEQFF. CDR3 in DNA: TGTGCCAGCTCACCGGTAGCGGGGGGGCCAAATGAGCAGTTCTTC.

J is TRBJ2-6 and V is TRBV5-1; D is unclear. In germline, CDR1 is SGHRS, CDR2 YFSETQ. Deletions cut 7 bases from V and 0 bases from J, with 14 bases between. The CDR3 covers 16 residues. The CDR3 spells CASHFGSTSGANVLTF. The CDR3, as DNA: TGCGCCAGCCATTTCGGTTCCACCTCTGGGGCCAACGTCCTGACTTTC.

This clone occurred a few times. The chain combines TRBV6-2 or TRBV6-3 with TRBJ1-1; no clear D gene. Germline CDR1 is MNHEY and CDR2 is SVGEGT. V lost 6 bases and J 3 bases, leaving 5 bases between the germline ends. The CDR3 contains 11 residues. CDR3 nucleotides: TGTGCCAGCAGCTTATACACTGAAGCTTTCTTT. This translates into CASSLYTEAFF.

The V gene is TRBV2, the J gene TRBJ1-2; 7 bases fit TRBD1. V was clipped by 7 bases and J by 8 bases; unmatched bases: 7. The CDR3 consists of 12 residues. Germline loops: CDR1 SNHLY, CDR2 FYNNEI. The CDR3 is CASNTGARGYTF. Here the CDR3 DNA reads TGTGCCAGCAACACAGGGGCGAGGGGCTACACCTTC.

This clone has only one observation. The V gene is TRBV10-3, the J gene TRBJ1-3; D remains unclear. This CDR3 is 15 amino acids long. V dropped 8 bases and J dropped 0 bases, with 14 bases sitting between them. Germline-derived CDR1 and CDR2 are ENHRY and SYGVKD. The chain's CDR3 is CAILADRLSGNTIYF. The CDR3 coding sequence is TGTGCCATCCTTGCCGACCGACTCTCTGGAAACACCATATATTTT.

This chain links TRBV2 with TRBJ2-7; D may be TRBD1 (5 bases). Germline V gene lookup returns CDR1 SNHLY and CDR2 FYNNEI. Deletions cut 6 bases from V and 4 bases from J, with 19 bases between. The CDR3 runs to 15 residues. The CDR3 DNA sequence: TGTGCCAGCAGGTTAGACAGCCGCGTGGGGTACGAGCAGTACTTC. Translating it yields CASRLDSRVGYEQYF.

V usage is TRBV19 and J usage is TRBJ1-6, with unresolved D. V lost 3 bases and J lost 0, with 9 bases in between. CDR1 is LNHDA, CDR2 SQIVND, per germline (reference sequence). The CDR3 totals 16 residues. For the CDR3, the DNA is TGTGCCAGTAGTATCGCGGGAAGCTCCTATAATTCACCCCTCCACTTT. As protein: CASSIAGSSYNSPLHF.

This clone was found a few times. For the CDR3, the DNA is TGTGCCAGCCAAGCCCAAGAGACCCAGTACTTC. It translates to CASQAQETQYF. J is TRBJ2-5 and V is TRBV2, with no clear D. The CDR3 is 11 amino acids. Per the germline V gene, CDR1 is SNHLY and CDR2 is FYNNEI. V lost 8 bases to trimming and J lost 1 base, with 5 bases between them.

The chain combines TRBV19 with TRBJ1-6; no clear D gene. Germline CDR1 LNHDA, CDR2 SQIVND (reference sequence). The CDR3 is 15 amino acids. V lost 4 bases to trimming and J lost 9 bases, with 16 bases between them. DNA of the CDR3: TGTGCCAGTAGTACTTCATCGGGGTGGGGTTCACCCCTCCACTTT. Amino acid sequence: CASSTSSGWGSPLHF.

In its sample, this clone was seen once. The CDR3 sequence: CASSQDRRYNSPLHF. Written as DNA, the CDR3 is TGCGCCAGCAGCCAAGATCGGCGGTATAATTCACCCCTCCACTTT. The V gene is TRBV4-3, the J gene TRBJ1-6; no reliable D call. Between the trimmed V and J ends, which lost 0 bases and 4 bases, there was a span of 7 bases. CDR3 length: 15 amino acids. Germline lookup yields CDR1 LGHNA and CDR2 YSLEER.

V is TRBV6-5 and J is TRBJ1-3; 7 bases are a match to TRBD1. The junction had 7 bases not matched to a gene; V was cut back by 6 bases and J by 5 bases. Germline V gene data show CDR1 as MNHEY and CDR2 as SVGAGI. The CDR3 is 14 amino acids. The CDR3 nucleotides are TGTGCCAGCAGCTCTAGACAGGGCAGAAACACCATATATTTT. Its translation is CASSSRQGRNTIYF.